The 6 T cell receptor beta chains reported below all come from one sample, sequenced in a study of shared clonotypes between healthy human individuals. CD45RO negativity and positive selection for CCR7 defined naive CD8 cells, a population that excluded terminally differentiated effector memory CD45RA+ cells. Repertoires were generated with immunoSEQ multiplex PCR, while TCRdb's copy carries only in-frame clones and drops some. Of more than 550,000 clones listed, roughly nine tenths are singletons. Sequencing input: naive CD8+ T cells sorted from blood. The receptor source for this set is a man younger than 40 in good health.

The J gene is TRBJ1-1, the V gene TRBV5-1; D possibly corresponds to TRBD1 (6 bases). CDR1 and CDR2 from the germline V gene are SGHRS and YFSETQ. V lost 4 bases and J 0 bases, leaving 19 bases between the germline ends. The CDR3 runs to 17 residues. The CDR3 bases are TGCGCCAGCAGCCCCCCTTCGGCAGGGGTTATGAACACTGAAGCTTTCTTT. Translation gives CASSPPSAGVMNTEAFF.

This clone is a singleton in its sample. This chain joins TRBV18 and TRBJ1-5; D not resolved. Trimming took off 2 bases at V and 0 bases at J, with 11 bases between the two ends. The CDR3 contains 16 residues. Germline assignment: CDR1 KGHSH and CDR2 LQKENI. The DNA of the CDR3 is TGTGCCAGCTCACCATTTGCAGATTATAGCAATCAGCCCCAGCATTTT. Amino acid sequence: CASSPFADYSNQPQHF. Combining the CDR3 with reference TRBV18 and TRBJ1-5 gives the whole variable domain NAGVMQNPRHLVRRRGQEARLRCSPMKGHSHVYWYRQLPEEGLKFMVYLQKENIIDESGMPKERFSAEFPKEGPSILRIQQVVRGDSAAYFCASSPFADYSNQPQHFGDGTRLSIL.

Here the CDR3 DNA reads TGTGCCAGCAGTGATCTGGGAATCAAAAACATTCAGTACTTC. Protein sequence: CASSDLGIKNIQYF. V is TRBV2 and J is TRBJ2-4; D not certain. The CDR3 sequence is 14 residues long. V lost 3 bases, J lost 3 bases, and 9 bases lay in between. Germline V gene lookup returns CDR1 SNHLY and CDR2 FYNNEI.

V gene TRBV9 combines with J gene TRBJ2-3, with TRBD1 matching over 10 bases. The germline V gene encodes CDR1 SGDLS and CDR2 YYNGEE. The CDR3 runs 15 residues. V shed 3 bases and J 3 bases; nucleotides not matched to a gene: 4. CDR3 amino acids: CASSEGQGWTDTQYF. For the CDR3, the DNA is TGTGCCAGCAGCGAGGGACAGGGGTGGACAGATACGCAGTATTTT.

The chain joins TRBV19 to TRBJ2-3; 9 bases align to TRBD2. Germline CDR1 LNHDA, CDR2 SQIVND (reference sequence). Losses at the gene ends were 3 bases for V and 2 bases for J; bases not matched to a gene: 3. This CDR3 spans 15 amino acids. CDR3 DNA: TGTGCCAGTAGTATGACTAGCGGTCTCACAGATACGCAGTATTTT. This codes for CASSMTSGLTDTQYF.

The chain employs TRBV28 and TRBJ2-2; tentatively, D is TRBD1 (6 bases). Trimming cost V 6 bases and J 1 base, with 21 bases left between them. This CDR3 comprises 18 residues. Germline V gives CDR1 MDHEN, CDR2 SYDVKM. The chain's CDR3 is CASRLPARETGNTGELFF. CDR3 bases: TGTGCCAGCAGACTCCCCGCGAGGGAGACAGGGAACACCGGGGAGCTGTTTTTT.